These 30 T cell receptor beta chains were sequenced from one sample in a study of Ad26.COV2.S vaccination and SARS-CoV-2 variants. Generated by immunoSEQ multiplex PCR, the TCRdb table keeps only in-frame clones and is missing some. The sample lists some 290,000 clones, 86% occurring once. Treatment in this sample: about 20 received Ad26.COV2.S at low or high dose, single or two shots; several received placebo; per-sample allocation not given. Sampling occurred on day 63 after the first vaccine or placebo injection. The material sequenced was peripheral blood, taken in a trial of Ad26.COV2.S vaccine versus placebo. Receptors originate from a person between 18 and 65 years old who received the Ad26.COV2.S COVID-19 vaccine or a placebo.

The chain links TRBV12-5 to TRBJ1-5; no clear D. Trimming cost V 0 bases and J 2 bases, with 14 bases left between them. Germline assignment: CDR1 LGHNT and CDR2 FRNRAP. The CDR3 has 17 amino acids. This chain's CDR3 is CASGLVLLHSGNQPQHF. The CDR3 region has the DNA TGTGCTAGTGGTTTGGTACTACTTCACTCGGGCAATCAGCCCCAGCATTTT.

As DNA, the CDR3 is TGCGCCAGCAGCCAACGTGGGACTAGCGGGGGGAATGAGCAGTTCTTC. It encodes CASSQRGTSGGNEQFF. The chain carries TRBV4-3 and TRBJ2-1; 15 bases are a match to TRBD2. The germline CDR1 and CDR2 sequences are LGHNA and YSLEER. The CDR3 spans 16 residues. The V and J ends lost 2 bases and 7 bases, in that order; junction bases with no gene match: 3.

The CDR3, as DNA: TGTGCCAGCAGTGGATCTGGGGCCAACGTCCTGACTTTC. Amino acid sequence: CASSGSGANVLTF. The chain has TRBV25-1 and TRBJ2-6, with D uncertain. Germline V gene sequence: CDR1 MGHDK, CDR2 SYGVNS. V gave up 4 bases and J gave up 1 base, with 2 bases separating them. CDR3 length equals 13 residues.

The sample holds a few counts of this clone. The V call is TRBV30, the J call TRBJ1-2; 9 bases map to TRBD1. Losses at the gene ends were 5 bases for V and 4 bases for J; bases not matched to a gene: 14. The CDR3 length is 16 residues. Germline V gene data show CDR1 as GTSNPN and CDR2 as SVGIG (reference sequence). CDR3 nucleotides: TGTGCCTGGCACCGGGACAGGGTTCATAGGGGCTATGGCTACACCTTC. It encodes CAWHRDRVHRGYGYTF.

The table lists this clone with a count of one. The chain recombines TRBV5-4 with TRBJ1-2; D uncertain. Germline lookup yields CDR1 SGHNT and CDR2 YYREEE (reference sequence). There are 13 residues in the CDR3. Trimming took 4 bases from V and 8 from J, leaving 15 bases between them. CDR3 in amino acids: CASSAGKLEGYTF. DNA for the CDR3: TGTGCCAGCAGCGCCGGGAAATTGGAGGGCTACACCTTC.

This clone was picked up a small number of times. The CDR3: CASSQNAIRGGRGDTQYF. CDR3 in DNA: TGTGCCAGCAGCCAAAACGCCATCCGGGGGGGCCGAGGAGATACGCAGTATTTT. This chain joins TRBV3-1 (or the pseudogene TRBV3-2) and TRBJ2-3, with 8 bases identical to TRBD2. CDR3 length: 18 amino acids. Unmatched junction bases numbered 15, after V lost 2 bases and J lost 5 bases. Looked up from germline, CDR1 is LGHDT and CDR2 is YNNKEL (reference sequence).

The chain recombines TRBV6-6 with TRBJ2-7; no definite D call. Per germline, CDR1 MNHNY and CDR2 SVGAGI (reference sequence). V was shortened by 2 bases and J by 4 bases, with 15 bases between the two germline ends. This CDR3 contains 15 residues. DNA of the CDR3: TGTGCCAGCAGTTACGGATCCCTCGGGCCTTACGAGCAGTACTTC. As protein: CASSYGSLGPYEQYF.

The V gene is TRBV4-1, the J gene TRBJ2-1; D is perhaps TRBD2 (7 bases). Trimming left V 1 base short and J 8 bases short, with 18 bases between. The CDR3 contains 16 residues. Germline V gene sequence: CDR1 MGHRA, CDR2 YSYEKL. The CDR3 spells CASSQVWGGAEDEQFF. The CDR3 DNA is TGCGCCAGCAGCCAAGTATGGGGGGGGGCGGAGGATGAGCAGTTCTTC.

CDR3: CAWASSGASVYSYEQYF. CDR3 bases: TGTGCCTGGGCATCCTCCGGGGCATCCGTTTACTCCTACGAGCAGTACTTC. This rearrangement joins TRBV30 to TRBJ2-7; D may match TRBD1 or TRBD2 (5 bases each). The CDR3 is made up of 17 amino acids. Germline CDR1 is GTSNPN and CDR2 is SVGIG (reference sequence). V lost 5 bases to trimming and J lost 0 bases, with 23 bases between them.

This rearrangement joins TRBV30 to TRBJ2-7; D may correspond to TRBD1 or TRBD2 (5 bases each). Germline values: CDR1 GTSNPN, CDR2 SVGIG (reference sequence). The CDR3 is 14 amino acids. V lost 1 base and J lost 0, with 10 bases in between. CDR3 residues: CAWSAWGSSYEQYF. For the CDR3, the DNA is TGTGCCTGGAGTGCGTGGGGGAGCTCCTACGAGCAGTACTTC. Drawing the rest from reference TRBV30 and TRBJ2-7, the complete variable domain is SQTIHQWPATLVQPVGSPLSLECTVEGTSNPNLYWYRQAAGRGLQLLFYSVGIGQISSEVPQNLSASRPQDRQFILSSKKLLLSDSGFYLCAWSAWGSSYEQYFGPGTRLTVT.

The CDR3 DNA is TGTGCCAGCAGCCCCAGGACAGGGGTTGTTTTCAGAGAGACCCAGTACTTC. Protein product: CASSPRTGVVFRETQYF. The chain joins TRBV7-8 to TRBJ2-5; 9 nucleotides match TRBD1. Germline loops: CDR1 SGHVS, CDR2 FQNEAQ. This CDR3 is built from 17 residues. The V and J ends lost 5 bases and 4 bases, in that order; junction bases with no gene match: 14.

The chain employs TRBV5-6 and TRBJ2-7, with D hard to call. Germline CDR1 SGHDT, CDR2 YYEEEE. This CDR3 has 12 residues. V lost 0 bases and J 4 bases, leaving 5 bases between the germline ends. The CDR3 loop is CASSLGLYEQYF. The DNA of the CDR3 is TGTGCCAGCAGCTTGGGACTTTACGAGCAGTACTTC.

CDR3 sequence reads: CASSQSRPPDREKLFF. CDR3 DNA: TGCGCCAGCAGTCAATCCAGGCCCCCGGATAGAGAAAAACTGTTTTTT. The chain combines TRBV23-1 with TRBJ1-4; D unclear. TRBV23-1 is flagged as an ORF with uncertain function. Trimming took off 0 bases at V and 8 bases at J, with 16 bases between the two ends. The CDR3 extends over 16 amino acids.

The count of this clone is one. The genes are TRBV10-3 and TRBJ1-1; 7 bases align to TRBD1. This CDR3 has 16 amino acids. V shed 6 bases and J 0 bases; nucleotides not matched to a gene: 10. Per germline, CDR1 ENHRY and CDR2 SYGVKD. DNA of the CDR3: TGTGCCATCAGCCGGGACAGAGTGACCATGAACACTGAAGCTTTCTTT. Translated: CAISRDRVTMNTEAFF.

In DNA, the CDR3 is TGTGCCAGCAGCTTAGCCCCGGGTGAGGGTGGCTACACCTTC. It specifies CASSLAPGEGGYTF. V is TRBV7-2 and J is TRBJ1-2; D not resolved. The V gene lost 0 bases and the J gene lost 7 bases, with 12 bases spanning the gap. This CDR3 spans 14 amino acids. Germline values: CDR1 SGHTA, CDR2 FQGNSA.

CDR3 nucleotide sequence: TGTGCCACCAGCAGAGAAGGGGGGAATAGCAATCAGCCCCAGCATTTT. This encodes CATSREGGNSNQPQHF. The chain combines TRBV15 with TRBJ1-5; a possible D gene is TRBD1 (6 bases). With 0 bases removed from V and 0 bases from J, the gap between germline ends came to 9 bases. The CDR3 contains 16 residues. Looked up from germline, CDR1 is LNHNV and CDR2 is YYDKDF (reference sequence).

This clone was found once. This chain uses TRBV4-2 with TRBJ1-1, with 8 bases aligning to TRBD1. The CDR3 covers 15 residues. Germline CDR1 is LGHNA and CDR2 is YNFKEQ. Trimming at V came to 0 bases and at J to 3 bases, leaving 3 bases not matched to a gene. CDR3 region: CASSQDGGQDTEAFF. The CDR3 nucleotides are TGTGCCAGCAGCCAAGATGGGGGACAGGACACTGAAGCTTTCTTT.

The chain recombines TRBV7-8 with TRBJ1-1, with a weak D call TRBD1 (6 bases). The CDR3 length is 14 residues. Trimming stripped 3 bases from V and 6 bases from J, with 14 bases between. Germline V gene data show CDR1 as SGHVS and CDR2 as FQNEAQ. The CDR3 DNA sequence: TGTGCCAGCAGCTTTGGGGGGCTCGTGGCTGAAGCTTTCTTT. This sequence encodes CASSFGGLVAEAFF.

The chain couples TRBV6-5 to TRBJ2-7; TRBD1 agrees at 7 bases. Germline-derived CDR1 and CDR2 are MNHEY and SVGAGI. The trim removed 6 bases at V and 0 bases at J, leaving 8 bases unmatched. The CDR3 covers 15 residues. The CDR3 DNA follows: TGTGCCAGCAGAAGGACAGGCTCTAGCTCCTACGAGCAGTACTTC. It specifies CASRRTGSSSYEQYF.

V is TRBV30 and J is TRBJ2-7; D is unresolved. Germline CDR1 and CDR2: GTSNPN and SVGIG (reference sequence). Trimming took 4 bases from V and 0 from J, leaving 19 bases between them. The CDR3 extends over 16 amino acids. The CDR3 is CAWTQWADGSSYEQYF. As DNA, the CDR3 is TGTGCCTGGACCCAATGGGCTGACGGAAGCTCCTACGAGCAGTACTTC.

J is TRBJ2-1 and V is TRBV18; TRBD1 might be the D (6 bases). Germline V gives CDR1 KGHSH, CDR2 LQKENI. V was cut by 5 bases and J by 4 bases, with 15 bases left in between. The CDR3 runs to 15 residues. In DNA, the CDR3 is TGTGCCAGCTCAGAAAAAAAGGGGGATTACAATGAGCAGTTCTTC. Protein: CASSEKKGDYNEQFF. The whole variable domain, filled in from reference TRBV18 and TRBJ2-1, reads NAGVMQNPRHLVRRRGQEARLRCSPMKGHSHVYWYRQLPEEGLKFMVYLQKENIIDESGMPKERFSAEFPKEGPSILRIQQVVRGDSAAYFCASSEKKGDYNEQFFGPGTRLTVL.

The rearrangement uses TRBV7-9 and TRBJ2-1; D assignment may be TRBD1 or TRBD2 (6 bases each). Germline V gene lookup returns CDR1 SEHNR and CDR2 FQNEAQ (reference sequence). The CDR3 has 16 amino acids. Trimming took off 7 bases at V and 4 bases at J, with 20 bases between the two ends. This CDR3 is CASISRGGRVYNEQFF. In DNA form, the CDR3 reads TGTGCCAGCATCAGTAGAGGGGGGCGCGTGTACAATGAGCAGTTCTTC. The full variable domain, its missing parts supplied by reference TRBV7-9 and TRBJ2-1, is DTGVSQNPRHKITKRGQNVTFRCDPISEHNRLYWYRQTLGQGPEFLTYFQNEAQLEKSRLLSDRFSAERPKGSFSTLEIQRTEQGDSAMYLCASISRGGRVYNEQFFGPGTRLTVL.

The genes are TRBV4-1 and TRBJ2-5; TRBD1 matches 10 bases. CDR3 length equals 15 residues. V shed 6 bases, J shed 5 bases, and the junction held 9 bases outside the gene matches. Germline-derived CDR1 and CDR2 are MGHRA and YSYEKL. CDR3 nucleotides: TGCGCCAGCAGACCTGTCGGGACAGGGGAGGAGACCCAGTACTTC. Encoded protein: CASRPVGTGEETQYF.

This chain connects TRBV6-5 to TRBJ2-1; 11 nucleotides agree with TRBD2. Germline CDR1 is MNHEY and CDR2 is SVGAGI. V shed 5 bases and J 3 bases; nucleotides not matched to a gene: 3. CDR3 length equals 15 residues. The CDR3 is CASSQTSGGYNEQFF. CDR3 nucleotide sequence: TGTGCCAGCAGTCAAACTAGCGGGGGCTACAATGAGCAGTTCTTC.

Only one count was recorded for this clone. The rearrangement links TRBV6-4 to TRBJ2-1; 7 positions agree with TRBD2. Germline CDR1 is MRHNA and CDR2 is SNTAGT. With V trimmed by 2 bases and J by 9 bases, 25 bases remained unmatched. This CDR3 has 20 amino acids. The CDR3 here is CASSDVLGTGDVDGGIEQFF. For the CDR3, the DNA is TGTGCCAGCAGTGACGTTCTTGGGACTGGGGACGTTGACGGGGGGATTGAGCAGTTCTTC.

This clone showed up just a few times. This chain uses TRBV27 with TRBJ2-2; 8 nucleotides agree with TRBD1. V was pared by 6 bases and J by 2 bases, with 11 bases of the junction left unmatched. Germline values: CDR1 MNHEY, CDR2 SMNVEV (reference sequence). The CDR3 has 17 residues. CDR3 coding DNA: TGTGCCAGCAGGCCTACAGGCAGGGGGCTAAACACCGGGGAGCTGTTTTTT. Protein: CASRPTGRGLNTGELFF.

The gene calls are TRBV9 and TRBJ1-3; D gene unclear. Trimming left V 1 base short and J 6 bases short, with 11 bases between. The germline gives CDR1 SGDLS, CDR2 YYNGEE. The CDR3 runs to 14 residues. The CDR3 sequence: CASSVTPIENTIYF. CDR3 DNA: TGTGCCAGCAGCGTAACCCCCATTGAAAACACCATATATTTT.

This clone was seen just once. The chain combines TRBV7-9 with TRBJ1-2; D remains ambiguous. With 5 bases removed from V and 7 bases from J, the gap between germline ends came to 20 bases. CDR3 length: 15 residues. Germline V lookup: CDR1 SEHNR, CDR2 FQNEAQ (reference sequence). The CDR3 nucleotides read TGTGCCAGCAGCCGATCCCCCGATCAGATCAGTGGCTACACCTTC. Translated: CASSRSPDQISGYTF.

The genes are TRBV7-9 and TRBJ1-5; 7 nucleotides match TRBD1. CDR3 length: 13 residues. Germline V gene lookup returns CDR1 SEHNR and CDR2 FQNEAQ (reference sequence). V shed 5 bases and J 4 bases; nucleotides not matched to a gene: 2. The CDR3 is CASSATGNQPQHF. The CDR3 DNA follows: TGTGCCAGCAGCGCGACAGGGAATCAGCCCCAGCATTTT.

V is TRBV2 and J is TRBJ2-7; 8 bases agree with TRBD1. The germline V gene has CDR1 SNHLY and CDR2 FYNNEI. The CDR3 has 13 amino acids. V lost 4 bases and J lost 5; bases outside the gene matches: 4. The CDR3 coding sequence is TGTGCCAGCAGTGGACAGGGGTTGGACGAGCAGTACTTC. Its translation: CASSGQGLDEQYF.